The source of this TCR beta chain is a study of shared clonotypes between healthy human individuals. Study observations and caveats: Among several donors, about 5% of naive CD4 clonotypes were found in common.

This clone is a singleton in its sample. Its antigen is not identified. All donors were healthy HIV-negative adults lacking recent acute infections or vaccinations. V lost 0 bases, J lost 8 bases, and 19 bases lay in between. Germline V gene data show CDR1 as ENHRY and CDR2 as SYGVKD. This CDR3 is built from 16 residues. As handled by the study authors: ImmunoSEQ only sent back junction sequences with no quality scores, so filtering was done differently. TCRdb's table, derived via immunoSEQ multiplex PCR, lists solely in-frame clones and lacks some. The D gene and trimming were derived from the DNA, and the V and J assignments and clone size from that table. The table lists about 320,000 clones, roughly 91% of them singletons.

The chain recombines TRBV10-3 with TRBJ1-1; D is uncertain. The material sequenced was memory CD8+ T cells sorted from blood. Sample subset: CD45RO+ cells pooled with CCR7-negative TemRA cells. The receptor was isolated from a man aged 18 to 35 in good health. The CDR3 protein is CAISESQVTTVGEAFF. The DNA for the CDR3 is TGTGCCATCAGTGAGTCCCAGGTCACGACGGTTGGAGAAGCTTTCTTT.